These 26 T cell receptor beta chains were sequenced from one sample in a study of blood T cells in healthy people across ages (dated by TCRdb to 2013 to 2016). The receptor library was made with 5' RACE. Sequencing used an Illumina HiSeq 2500. A second roughly 6 to 12 cycle PCR used a sample-barcoded 5' primer and a J-beta primer mix. Starting from the raw public reads, TCRdb applied fastp trimming at Q25, assembled clones with MiXCR and retained in-frame beta chains. Each entry is one CDR3 protein sequence, shown with its most common DNA and genes. The sample contains about 620,000 distinct CDR3 sequences, about 21% of them found a single time. The ten largest clones capture 3.5% to 4% of the sample. The sequencing input was blood. The receptor set was obtained from a man in his 70s in good health.

This clonotype has ten or more counts. The J gene is TRBJ1-1, the V gene TRBV27, with D hard to call. Trimming took off 5 bases at V and 0 bases at J, with 16 bases between the two ends. The CDR3 length is 16 residues. Germline V CDR1 and CDR2: MNHEY, SMNVEV (reference sequence). The CDR3 sequence is CASSPRGGKVNTEAFF. The CDR3 bases are TGTGCCAGCAGTCCCCGAGGAGGGAAGGTGAACACTGAAGCTTTCTTT.

With respect to this clonotype: The conserved final phenylalanine or tryptophan is absent from the CDR3, which likely points to a read error. The chain is built from TRBV29-1 and TRBJ2-5; the D is unclear. The CDR3 runs 12 residues. Trimming shortened V by 0 bases and J by 4 bases, and 6 bases separated the two germline ends. Germline V lookup: CDR1 SQVTM, CDR2 ANQGSEA. DNA of the CDR3: TGCAGCGTTGAAGATCAGCTAGAGACCCAGTACCTC. This encodes CSVEDQLETQYL.

This clonotype was detected a few times. V usage is TRBV18 and J usage is TRBJ1-3; D is perhaps TRBD1 (5 bases). The germline V gene has CDR1 KGHSH and CDR2 LQKENI. V shed 2 bases and J shed 3 bases, with 8 bases lying between them. The CDR3 length is 14 residues. For the CDR3, the DNA is TGTGCCAGCTCACCAGCAGGGTTTGGAAACACCATATATTTT. Translation: CASSPAGFGNTIYF.

The V gene is TRBV24-1, the J gene TRBJ1-5; D is uncertain. The CDR3 contains 12 residues. Trimming pared 5 bases from V and 9 bases from J, leaving 10 bases between. The germline gives CDR1 KGHDR, CDR2 SFDVKD. The CDR3 bases are TGTGCCACCAGTGGGGGTGATGGGCCCCAGCATTTT. Its translation: CATSGGDGPQHF.

V gene TRBV3-1 combines with J gene TRBJ2-4; TRBD2 aligns across 10 bases. The CDR3 covers 15 residues. V shed 0 bases and J 9 bases; nucleotides not matched to a gene: 5. Per the germline V gene, CDR1 is LGHDT and CDR2 is YNNKEL (reference sequence). CDR3 loop: CASSQDPLAGVIQYF. Written as DNA, the CDR3 is TGTGCCAGCAGCCAAGACCCTCTAGCGGGAGTCATTCAGTACTTC.

In this sample, this clonotype turned up a few times. This chain connects TRBV20-1 to TRBJ1-1; no clear D. V lost 3 bases to trimming and J lost 3 bases, with 5 bases between them. The CDR3 runs 11 residues. The germline CDR1 and CDR2 sequences are DFQATT and SNEGSKA (reference sequence). For the CDR3, the DNA is TGCAGTGCTAGGGAGGACACTGAAGCTTTCTTT. This encodes CSAREDTEAFF.

This chain uses TRBV9 with TRBJ1-1; unclear D gene. Germline-derived CDR1 and CDR2 are SGDLS and YYNGEE. This CDR3 region has 12 residues. Trimming removed 4 bases at V and 3 bases at J, with 7 bases between. CDR3 protein: CASSNRDTEAFF. The CDR3, as DNA: TGTGCCAGCAGCAACCGGGACACTGAAGCTTTCTTT.

This clonotype was detected only a few times. V and J are TRBV7-3 and TRBJ2-3; D call uncertain. The CDR3 consists of 14 residues. With 2 bases removed from V and 0 bases from J, the gap between germline ends came to 6 bases. In germline, CDR1 is SGHTA, CDR2 FQGTGA. The CDR3 coding sequence is TGTGCCAGCAGCTTATCTAGTAGCACAGATACGCAGTATTTT. Protein: CASSLSSSTDTQYF.

This clonotype was recorded a few times. The chain combines TRBV19 with TRBJ2-1; 9 nucleotides agree with TRBD2. The J segment lost 3 bases and the V segment lost 6 bases, leaving 6 bases of the junction unmatched. Germline V gene lookup returns CDR1 LNHDA and CDR2 SQIVND (reference sequence). The CDR3 has 15 amino acids. CDR3 sequence (DNA): TGTGCCAGTAGCGAGACTAGCGGTTACTACAATGAGCAGTTCTTC. Translated: CASSETSGYYNEQFF.

The rearrangement links TRBV12-3 or TRBV12-4 to TRBJ2-3, with 10 nucleotides matching TRBD2. Trimming at V came to 5 bases and at J to 4 bases, leaving 9 bases not matched to a gene. The CDR3 length is 16 residues. The CDR3 region is CASSPLAGESPDTQYF. CDR3 DNA: TGTGCCAGCAGTCCTCTAGCGGGAGAGTCCCCAGATACGCAGTATTTT.

This rearrangement joins TRBV20-1 to TRBJ2-3; 14 bases map to TRBD2. This CDR3 has 15 residues. Germline assignment: CDR1 DFQATT and CDR2 SNEGSKA (reference sequence). The V gene end was trimmed by 6 bases and the J gene end by 3 bases; junction bases not matched to a gene: 5. CDR3: CSAGTSGSLTDTQYF. The CDR3 region has the DNA TGCAGTGCCGGGACTAGCGGGAGTTTGACAGATACGCAGTATTTT.

The J gene is TRBJ1-4, the V gene TRBV6-5; D is undetermined. Trimming took off 10 bases at V and 0 bases at J, with 12 bases between the two ends. In germline, CDR1 is MNHEY, CDR2 SVGAGI. CDR3 length: 14 residues. For the CDR3, the DNA is TGTGCCACCAGAGGCAGTGCAACTAATGAAAAACTGTTTTTT. Translated, it gives CATRGSATNEKLFF.

J is TRBJ2-1 and V is TRBV27; unclear D gene. The CDR3 extends over 17 amino acids. The V gene's germline CDR1 is MNHEY and CDR2 SMNVEV (reference sequence). Trimming stripped 5 bases from V and 1 base from J, with 18 bases between. CDR3 nucleotide sequence: TGTGCCAGCAGTATTACTCTCCCAGACTTGTCCTACAATGAGCAGTTCTTC. This translates into CASSITLPDLSYNEQFF.

This clonotype was found many times. In DNA, the CDR3 is TGTGCCATCAGGACAGGCAGCTACGAGCAGTACTTC. It specifies CAIRTGSYEQYF. The genes are TRBV10-3 and TRBJ2-7; D may be TRBD1 (6 bases). V was clipped by 6 bases and J by 3 bases, with 9 bases between them. The V gene's germline CDR1 is ENHRY and CDR2 SYGVKD. The CDR3 extends over 12 amino acids.

The V and J genes are TRBV5-1 and TRBJ2-1; D might be TRBD1 (6 bases). The CDR3 consists of 17 residues. Trimming took 0 bases from V and 0 from J, leaving 13 bases between them. CDR1 SGHRS and CDR2 YFSETQ come from the germline V gene. CDR3 loop: CASSLGSGVASYNEQFF. The CDR3, as DNA: TGCGCCAGCAGCTTGGGTTCAGGGGTAGCCTCCTACAATGAGCAGTTCTTC.

This clonotype was observed a handful of times. This chain uses TRBV12-3 or TRBV12-4 with TRBJ2-7, with D possibly matching TRBD1 (6 bases). The CDR3 contains 13 residues. V gave up 4 bases and J gave up 5 bases, with 12 bases separating them. The CDR3 DNA reads TGTGCCAGCAGTTCAACAGGACAGCACGAGCAGTACTTC. Translation gives CASSSTGQHEQYF.

The chain recombines TRBV28 with TRBJ2-4; D uncertain. The germline gives CDR1 MDHEN, CDR2 SYDVKM. Trimming removed 3 bases at V and 2 bases at J, with 11 bases between. The CDR3 is made up of 15 amino acids. The CDR3 here is CASSLPDGTKNIQYF. The DNA for the CDR3 is TGTGCCAGCAGTTTGCCCGACGGAACCAAAAACATTCAGTACTTC.

The chain employs TRBV20-1 and TRBJ2-1, with 8 bases aligning to TRBD2. This CDR3 comprises 17 residues. V lost 1 base, J lost 0 bases, and 8 bases stayed unmatched. Per germline, CDR1 DFQATT and CDR2 SNEGSKA (reference sequence). The DNA of the CDR3 is TGCAGTGCTAGAGTTACCGAGCGGGAGAGCTCCTACAATGAGCAGTTCTTC. Its translation: CSARVTERESSYNEQFF.

J is TRBJ1-4 and V is TRBV12-3 or TRBV12-4; 7 nucleotides line up with TRBD1. V shed 5 bases and J 5 bases; nucleotides not matched to a gene: 5. The CDR3 contains 14 residues. CDR3 residues: CASSEGQKNEKLFF. As DNA, the CDR3 is TGTGCCAGCAGTGAGGGACAGAAAAATGAAAAACTGTTTTTT.

This clonotype was seen once. The chain recombines TRBV29-1 with TRBJ2-1; unclear D gene. The V end was cut by 3 bases, the J end by 2 bases, with 8 bases between. There are 13 residues in the CDR3. Germline V gene lookup returns CDR1 SQVTM and CDR2 ANQGSEA. The CDR3 bases are TGCAGCGTTGAGGGGATCCCCTACAATGAGCAGTTCTTC. This codes for CSVEGIPYNEQFF.

This clonotype was recorded many times. The V call is TRBV7-3, the J call TRBJ2-5, with D unresolved. The J call is uncertain, as TRBJ2-7 better fits the DNA end. This CDR3 has 13 residues. The germline V gene encodes CDR1 SGHTA and CDR2 FQGTGA. Here the CDR3 DNA reads TGTGCCAGCAGCTTCGGTAAGACCTACGAGCAGTACTTC. Translated: CASSFGKTYEQYF.

This clonotype was seen only a few times. V and J are TRBV6-2 or TRBV6-3 and TRBJ1-5, with D unresolved. The CDR3 runs 15 residues. Between the trimmed V and J ends, which lost 8 bases and 1 base, there was a span of 15 bases. In germline, CDR1 is MNHEY, CDR2 SVGEGT. CDR3: CASGFGGSSNQPQHF. CDR3 coding DNA: TGTGCCAGCGGGTTCGGCGGGTCAAGCAATCAGCCCCAGCATTTT.

The chain combines TRBV12-3 or TRBV12-4 with TRBJ2-1; D is perhaps TRBD1 (5 bases). The V end lost 3 bases, the J end lost 5 bases, and 11 bases lay between the germline ends. This CDR3 region has 14 residues. CDR3 sequence reads: CASSFPRVNNEQFF. The CDR3 region has the DNA TGTGCCAGCAGTTTCCCCAGGGTCAACAATGAGCAGTTCTTC.

The chain links TRBV20-1 to TRBJ2-5; 7 bases align to TRBD1. The germline CDR1 and CDR2 sequences are DFQATT and SNEGSKA (reference sequence). The CDR3 covers 15 residues. J was trimmed by 2 bases and V by 3 bases; bases with no gene match: 9. CDR3 DNA sequence: TGCAGTGCTAGGGACGGACAGGTGGGACAAGAGACCCAGTACTTC. This gives the protein CSARDGQVGQETQYF.

This clonotype has more than one count but fewer than ten. The V and J genes are TRBV19 and TRBJ1-1; D remains unclear. The CDR3 extends over 13 amino acids. Germline assignment: CDR1 LNHDA and CDR2 SQIVND (reference sequence). Trimming cost V 5 bases and J 4 bases, with 11 bases left between them. CDR3 DNA sequence: TGTGCCAGTAGTCCGCACAAGGGCACTGAAGCTTTCTTT. Amino acid sequence: CASSPHKGTEAFF. The full variable domain, completed using reference TRBV19 and TRBJ1-1, is DGGITQSPKYLFRKEGQNVTLSCEQNLNHDAMYWYRQDPGQGLRLIYYSQIVNDFQKGDIAEGYSVSREKKESFPLTVTSAQKNPTAFYLCASSPHKGTEAFFGQGTRLTVV.

This clonotype was counted between two and nine times. The chain carries TRBV12-3 or TRBV12-4 and TRBJ2-5, with D unresolved. The DNA end favors TRBJ2-7, so the J call may be wrong. The CDR3 has 13 amino acids. CDR3 sequence: CASSLLNSYEQYF. In DNA, the CDR3 is TGTGCCAGCAGTTTACTCAACAGCTACGAGCAGTACTTC.